This TCR beta chain was sequenced for a study of cytomegalovirus exposure and HLA in healthy donors. The PCR was carried out with 60 Vbeta primers and 13 Jbeta primers. Produced via immunoSEQ multiplex PCR; TCRdb's table is partial and in-frame only. This table has some 150,000 clones, approximately 80% appearing once. This CDR3 region has 15 residues. Trimming at V came to 3 bases and at J to 0 bases, leaving 5 bases not matched to a gene. Per germline, CDR1 MNHNS and CDR2 SASEGT. This clonotype was sampled from a woman aged 35 to 49 in good health and CMV-seronegative. This chain joins TRBV6-1 and TRBJ2-7; 7 positions agree with TRBD1. Sequenced input: PBMCs. The CDR3 coding sequence is TGTGCCAGCAGTGAGGGACAGCTACCCTCCTACGAGCAGTACTTC. It yields the protein CASSEGQLPSYEQYF.